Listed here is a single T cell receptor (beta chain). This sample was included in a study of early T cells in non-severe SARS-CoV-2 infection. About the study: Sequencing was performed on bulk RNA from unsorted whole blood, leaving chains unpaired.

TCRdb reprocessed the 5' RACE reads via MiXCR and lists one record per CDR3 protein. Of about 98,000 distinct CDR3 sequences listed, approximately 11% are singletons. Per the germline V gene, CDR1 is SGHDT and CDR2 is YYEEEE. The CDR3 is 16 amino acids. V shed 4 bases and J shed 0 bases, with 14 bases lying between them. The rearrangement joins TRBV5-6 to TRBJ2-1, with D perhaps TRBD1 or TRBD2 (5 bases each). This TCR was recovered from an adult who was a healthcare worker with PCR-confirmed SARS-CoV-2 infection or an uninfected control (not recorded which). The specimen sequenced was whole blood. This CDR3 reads CASSGGTASSYNEQFF. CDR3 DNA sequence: TGTGCCAGCAGCGGTGGGACCGCAAGCTCCTACAATGAGCAGTTCTTC. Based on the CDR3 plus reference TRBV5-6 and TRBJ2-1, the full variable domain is DAGVTQSPTHLIKTRGQQVTLRCSPKSGHDTVSWYQQALGQGPQFIFQYYEEEERQRGNFPDRFSGHQFPNYSSELNVNALLLGDSALYLCASSGGTASSYNEQFFGPGTRLTVL.